The sequence of this TCR beta chain was determined in a study of T cells in Graves' hyperthyroidism and ophthalmopathy. CDR3 length equals 16 residues. V was pared by 6 bases and J by 4 bases, with 19 bases between. Germline V gene lookup returns CDR1 MNHEY and CDR2 SMNVEV (reference sequence). Worth noting for this clonotype: Its target is not known.

Study-level points and caveats: Model predictions of ophthalmopathy came a median around 6.5 months before onset.

What was amplified from RNA transcripts were TCR beta CDR3 regions. TCR CDR3 underwent first-round RT-PCR with the HTBI primer set. TCRdb reprocessed the multiplex PCR reads with MiXCR, giving one entry per CDR3 protein. This sample has about 570,000 distinct CDR3 sequences, with 46% found just once. V and J are TRBV27 and TRBJ1-5; weak D call: TRBD1 (6 bases). The sample was peripheral blood or thyroid tissue (not recorded which). The sequence came from an adult woman with Graves' disease, either hyperthyroidism or ophthalmopathy (not recorded which). The CDR3 DNA is TGTGCCAGCAGACACCGGGACATCGAATCAAATCAGCCCCAGCATTTT. Its protein is CASRHRDIESNQPQHF.